The sequence of this T cell receptor beta chain was determined in a study of OX40 agonist ivuxolimab in advanced cancers. The CDR3 consists of 16 residues. The ends were cut back, 0 bases at V and 2 bases at J, with 12 bases in the middle. The germline V gene has CDR1 MNHNS and CDR2 SASEGT. The repertoire was sequenced with immunoSEQ multiplex PCR; TCRdb's copy has only in-frame clones and lacks some. Found here are roughly 34,000 clones, approximately 89% of them singletons; the top ten hold around 39%. The chain has TRBV6-1 and TRBJ2-3, with D hard to call. The clonotype originates from an adult with an advanced solid tumor such as melanoma, head and neck, liver or kidney cancer. The source material was CD4+ or CD8+ T cells sorted from blood, sampled in a trial of the OX40 agonist ivuxolimab. This CDR3 is CASSEAAPLSTDTQYF. In nucleotides, the CDR3 is TGTGCCAGCAGTGAAGCGGCCCCACTCTCCACAGATACGCAGTATTTT.